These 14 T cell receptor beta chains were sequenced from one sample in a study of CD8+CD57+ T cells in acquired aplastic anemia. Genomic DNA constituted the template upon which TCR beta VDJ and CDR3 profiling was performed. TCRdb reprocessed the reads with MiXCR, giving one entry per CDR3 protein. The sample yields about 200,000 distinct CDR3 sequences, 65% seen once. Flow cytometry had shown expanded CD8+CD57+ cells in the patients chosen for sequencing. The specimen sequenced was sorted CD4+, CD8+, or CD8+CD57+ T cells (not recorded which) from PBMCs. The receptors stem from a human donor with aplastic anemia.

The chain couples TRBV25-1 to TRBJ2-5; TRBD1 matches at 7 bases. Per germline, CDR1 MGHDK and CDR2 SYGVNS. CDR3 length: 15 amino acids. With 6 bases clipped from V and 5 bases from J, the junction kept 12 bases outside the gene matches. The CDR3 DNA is TGTGCCAGCAGGCCCGGGACAGTGAATTGGGAGACCCAGTACTTC. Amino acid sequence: CASRPGTVNWETQYF.

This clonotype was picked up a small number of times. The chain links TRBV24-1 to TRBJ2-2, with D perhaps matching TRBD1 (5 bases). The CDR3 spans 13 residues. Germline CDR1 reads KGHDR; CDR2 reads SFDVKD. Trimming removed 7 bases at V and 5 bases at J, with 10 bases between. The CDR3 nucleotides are TGTGCCACCAGCTTCAGACAGACCGGGGAGCTGTTTTTT. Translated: CATSFRQTGELFF.

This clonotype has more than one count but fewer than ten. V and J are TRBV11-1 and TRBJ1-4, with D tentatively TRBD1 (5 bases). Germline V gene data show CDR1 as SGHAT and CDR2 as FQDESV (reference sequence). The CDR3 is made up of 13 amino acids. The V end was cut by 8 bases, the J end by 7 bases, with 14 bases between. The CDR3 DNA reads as TGTGCCAGCTCGGCAGGGCTTGGTGAAAAACTGTTTTTT. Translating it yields CASSAGLGEKLFF.

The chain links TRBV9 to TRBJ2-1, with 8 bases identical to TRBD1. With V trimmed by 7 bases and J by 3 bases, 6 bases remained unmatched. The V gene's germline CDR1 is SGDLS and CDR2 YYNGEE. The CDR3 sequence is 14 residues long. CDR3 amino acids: CASSTGEFYNEQFF. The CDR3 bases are TGTGCCAGCTCGACAGGGGAGTTCTACAATGAGCAGTTCTTC.

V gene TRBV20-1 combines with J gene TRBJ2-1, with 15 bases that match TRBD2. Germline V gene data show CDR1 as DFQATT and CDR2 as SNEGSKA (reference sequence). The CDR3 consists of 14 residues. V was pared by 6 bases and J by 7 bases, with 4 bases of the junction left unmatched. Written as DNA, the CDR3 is TGCAGTGCCACCGGGACTAGCGGGAGGAATGAGCAGTTCTTC. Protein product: CSATGTSGRNEQFF.

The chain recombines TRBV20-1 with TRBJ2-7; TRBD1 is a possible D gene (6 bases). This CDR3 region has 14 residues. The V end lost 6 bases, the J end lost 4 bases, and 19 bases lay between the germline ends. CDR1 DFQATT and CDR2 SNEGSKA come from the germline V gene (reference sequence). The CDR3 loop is CSARHPGTQYEQYF. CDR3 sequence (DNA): TGCAGTGCCAGACACCCCGGGACACAGTACGAGCAGTACTTC.

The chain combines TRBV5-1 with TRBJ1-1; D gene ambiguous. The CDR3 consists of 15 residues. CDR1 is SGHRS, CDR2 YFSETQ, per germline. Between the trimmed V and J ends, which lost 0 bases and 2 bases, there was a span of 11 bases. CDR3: CASSLVGSPNTEAFF. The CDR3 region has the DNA TGCGCCAGCAGCTTGGTGGGCAGCCCTAACACTGAAGCTTTCTTT.

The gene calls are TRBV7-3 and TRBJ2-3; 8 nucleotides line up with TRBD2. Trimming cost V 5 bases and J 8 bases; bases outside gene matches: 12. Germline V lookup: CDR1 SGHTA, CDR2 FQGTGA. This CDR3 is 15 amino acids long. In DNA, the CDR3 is TGTGCCAGCAGCCAAGACGGGGGGGGCGCGGGTACGCAGTATTTT. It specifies CASSQDGGGAGTQYF.

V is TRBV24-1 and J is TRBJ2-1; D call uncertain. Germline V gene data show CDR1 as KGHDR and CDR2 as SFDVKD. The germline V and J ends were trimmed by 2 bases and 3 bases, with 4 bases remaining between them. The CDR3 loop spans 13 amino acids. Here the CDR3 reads CATSDSNYNEQFF. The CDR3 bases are TGTGCCACCAGTGATTCAAACTACAATGAGCAGTTCTTC.

The CDR3 here is CASSHSEAGVYEQYF. CDR3 coding DNA: TGTGCCAGCAGCCATTCTGAAGCGGGAGTATACGAGCAGTACTTC. This chain joins TRBV7-9 and TRBJ2-7; 8 nucleotides align to TRBD2. The CDR3 has 15 residues. The germline CDR1 and CDR2 sequences are SEHNR and FQNEAQ (reference sequence). The V gene end was trimmed by 5 bases and the J gene end by 4 bases; junction bases not matched to a gene: 10.

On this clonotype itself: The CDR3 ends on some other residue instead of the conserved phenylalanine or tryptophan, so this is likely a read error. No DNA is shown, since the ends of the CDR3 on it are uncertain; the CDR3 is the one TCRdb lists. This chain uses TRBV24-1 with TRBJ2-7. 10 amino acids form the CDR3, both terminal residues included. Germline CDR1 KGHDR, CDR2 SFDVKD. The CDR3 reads CATSERPAYS.

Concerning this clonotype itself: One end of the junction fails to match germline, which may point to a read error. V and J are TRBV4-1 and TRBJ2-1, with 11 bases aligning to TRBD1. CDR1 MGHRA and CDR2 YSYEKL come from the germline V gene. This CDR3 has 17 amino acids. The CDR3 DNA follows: TGCGCCAGCAGCCAAGATATTTGGACAGGGGGCTACAATAAGCAGTTCTTC. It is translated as CASSQDIWTGGYNKQFF.

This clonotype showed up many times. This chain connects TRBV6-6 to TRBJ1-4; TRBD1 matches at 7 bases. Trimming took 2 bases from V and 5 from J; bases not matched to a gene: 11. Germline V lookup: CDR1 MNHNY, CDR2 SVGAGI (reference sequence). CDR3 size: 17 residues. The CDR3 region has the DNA TGTGCCAGCAGTTACGGGGGAACCGGGACAGTGAATGAAAAACTGTTTTTT. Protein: CASSYGGTGTVNEKLFF.

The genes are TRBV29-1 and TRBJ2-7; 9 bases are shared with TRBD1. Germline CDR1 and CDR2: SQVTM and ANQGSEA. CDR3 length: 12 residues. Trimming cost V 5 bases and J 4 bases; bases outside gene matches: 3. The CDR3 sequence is CSVTGQGYEQYF. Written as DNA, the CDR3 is TGCAGCGTTACGGGACAGGGTTACGAGCAGTACTTC.